The next 2 T cell receptor beta chains were all read from a single sample in a study of T-cell memory formation after mild COVID-19. One entry per CDR3 protein results from TCRdb running MiXCR on the 5' RACE reads. In the table there are roughly 550,000 distinct CDR3 sequences, roughly 22% of which are singletons. What was sequenced was PBMCs or a T cell subset sorted from them (not recorded which). The receptors originated from an adult woman who had mild COVID-19 (a few samples of this study predate the infection). Cell type and time point are not known.

The chain recombines TRBV30 with TRBJ2-7, with no clear D. The CDR3 totals 14 residues. V dropped 0 bases and J dropped 0 bases, with 9 bases sitting between them. Germline assignment: CDR1 GTSNPN and CDR2 SVGIG (reference sequence). The CDR3 DNA reads TGTGCCTGGAGTGTACGGGCAGCCTCCTACGAGCAGTACTTC. Translated, it gives CAWSVRAASYEQYF.

The CDR3 nucleotides read TGTGCCAGCAGCTCATCCTGGGGGTTGGGCTATGGCTACACCTTC. Translating gives CASSSSWGLGYGYTF. The chain is built from TRBV5-6 and TRBJ1-2; maybe TRBD1 (5 bases). There are 15 residues in the CDR3. Trimming removed 3 bases at V and 4 bases at J, with 16 bases between. Germline CDR1 reads SGHDT; CDR2 reads YYEEEE.